The T cell receptor (beta chain) under discussion was sequenced for a study of response to subunit inactivated influenza vaccine. TCRdb re-analysed the RT-PCR reads in MiXCR, keeping a single row per CDR3 protein. This repertoire shows about 500,000 distinct CDR3 sequences, more than 15% found once; its top ten account for around 3%. In this sample, this clonotype turned up a few times. What it binds is not known. Trimming cost V 6 bases and J 5 bases, with 11 bases left between them. Germline assignment: CDR1 MNHEY and CDR2 SMNVEV (reference sequence). The CDR3 extends over 14 amino acids. General study findings and limits: The authors put forward the suggestion that each seasonal influenza vaccination may bring in only a limited number of new T cells.

The sequence came from a man between 50 and 70 years old who received an inactivated influenza vaccine. This sample comprised CD4+ T cells sorted from PBMCs, obtained around 25 months after vaccination. V and J are TRBV27 and TRBJ1-6, with D tentatively TRBD1 (5 bases). The CDR3 DNA reads TGTGCCAGCAGCAACAGACAGAATAATTCACCCCTCCACTTT. It translates to CASSNRQNNSPLHF.